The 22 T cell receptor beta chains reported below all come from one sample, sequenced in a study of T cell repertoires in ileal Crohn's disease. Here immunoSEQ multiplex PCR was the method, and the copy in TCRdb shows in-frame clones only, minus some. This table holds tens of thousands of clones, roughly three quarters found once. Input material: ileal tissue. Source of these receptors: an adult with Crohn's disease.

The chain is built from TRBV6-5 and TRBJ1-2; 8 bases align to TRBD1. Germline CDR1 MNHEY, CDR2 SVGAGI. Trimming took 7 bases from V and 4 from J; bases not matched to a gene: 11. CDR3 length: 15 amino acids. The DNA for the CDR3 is TGTGCCAGCATAAGTTCCAGGGGGCGCGTCTATGGCTACACCTTC. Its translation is CASISSRGRVYGYTF.

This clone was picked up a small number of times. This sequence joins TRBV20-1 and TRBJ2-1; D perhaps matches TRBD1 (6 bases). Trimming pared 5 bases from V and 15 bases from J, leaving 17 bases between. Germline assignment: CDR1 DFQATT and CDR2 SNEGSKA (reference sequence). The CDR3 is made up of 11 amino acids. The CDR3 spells CSARRGTQMFF. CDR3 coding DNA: TGCAGTGCTCGTAGGGGGACACAGATGTTCTTC.

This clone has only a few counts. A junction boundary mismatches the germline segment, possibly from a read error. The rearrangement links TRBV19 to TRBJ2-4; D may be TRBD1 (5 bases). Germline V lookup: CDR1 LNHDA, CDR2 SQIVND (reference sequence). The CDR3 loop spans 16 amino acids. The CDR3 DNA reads TGTGCCAGTAGTGTAGAACAGGTCTTGGGCAAAAACATTCAGTACTTC. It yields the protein CASSVEQVLGKNIQYF.

The CDR3 protein is CASSLDLLAGGLQETQYF. The CDR3, as DNA: TGTGCCAGCAGCTTAGATCTGTTGGCGGGGGGCCTCCAAGAGACCCAGTACTTC. The V and J genes are TRBV11-2 and TRBJ2-5; TRBD2 matches 8 bases. The V segment lost 0 bases and the J segment 1 base; nucleotides outside the gene matches: 10. The CDR3 runs 18 residues. CDR1 is SGHAT and CDR2 is FQNNGV in the germline V gene.

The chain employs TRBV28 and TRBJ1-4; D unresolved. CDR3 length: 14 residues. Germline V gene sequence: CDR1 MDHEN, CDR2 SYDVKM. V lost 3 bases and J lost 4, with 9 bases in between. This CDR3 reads CASSFAGHNEKLFF. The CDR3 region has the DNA TGTGCCAGCAGTTTCGCAGGTCATAATGAAAAACTGTTTTTT.

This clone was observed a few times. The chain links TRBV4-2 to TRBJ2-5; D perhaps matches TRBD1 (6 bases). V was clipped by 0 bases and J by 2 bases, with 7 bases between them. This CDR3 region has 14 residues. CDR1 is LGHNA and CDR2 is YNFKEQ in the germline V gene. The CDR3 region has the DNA TGTGCCAGCAGCCAAGATGGACAGCAAGAGACCCAGTACTTC. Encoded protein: CASSQDGQQETQYF.

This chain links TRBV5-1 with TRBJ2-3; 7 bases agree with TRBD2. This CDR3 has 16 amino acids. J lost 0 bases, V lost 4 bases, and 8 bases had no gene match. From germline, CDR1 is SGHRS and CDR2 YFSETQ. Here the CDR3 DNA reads TGCGCCAGCAGCAAACAGCGGGAAACTAGCACAGATACGCAGTATTTT. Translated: CASSKQRETSTDTQYF.

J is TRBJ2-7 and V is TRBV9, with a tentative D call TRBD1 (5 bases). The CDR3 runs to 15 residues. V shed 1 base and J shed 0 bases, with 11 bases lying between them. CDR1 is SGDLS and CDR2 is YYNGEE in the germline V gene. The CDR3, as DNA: TGTGCCAGCAGCGTATTTCCAGGGTACTCCTACGAGCAGTACTTC. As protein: CASSVFPGYSYEQYF.

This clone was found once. This chain's CDR3 is CASSEAFGGVSSHEKLFF. As DNA, the CDR3 is TGTGCCAGCAGTGAAGCGTTTGGAGGGGTCTCCTCTCATGAAAAACTGTTTTTT. The rearrangement uses TRBV6-1 and TRBJ1-4, with D perhaps matching TRBD1 (5 bases). Germline-derived CDR1 and CDR2 are MNHNS and SASEGT. The CDR3 totals 18 residues. V lost 0 bases, J lost 6 bases, and 20 bases lay in between.

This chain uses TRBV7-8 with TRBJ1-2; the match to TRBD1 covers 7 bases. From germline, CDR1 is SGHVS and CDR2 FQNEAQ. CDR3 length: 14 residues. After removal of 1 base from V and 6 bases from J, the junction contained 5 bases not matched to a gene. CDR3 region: CASSLENRGHGYTF. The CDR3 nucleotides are TGTGCCAGCAGCTTAGAAAACAGGGGACATGGCTACACCTTC.

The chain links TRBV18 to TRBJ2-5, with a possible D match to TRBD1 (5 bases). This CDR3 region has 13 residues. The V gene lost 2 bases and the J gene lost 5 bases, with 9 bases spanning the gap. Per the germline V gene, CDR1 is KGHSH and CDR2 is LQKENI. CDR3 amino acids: CASSPAGSETQYF. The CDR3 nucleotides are TGTGCCAGCTCACCAGCAGGGTCTGAGACCCAGTACTTC.

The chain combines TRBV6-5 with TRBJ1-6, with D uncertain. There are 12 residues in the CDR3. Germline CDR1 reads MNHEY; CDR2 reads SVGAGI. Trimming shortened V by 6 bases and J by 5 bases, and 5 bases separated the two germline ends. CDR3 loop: CASRGDNSPLHF. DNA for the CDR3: TGTGCCAGCAGGGGAGATAATTCACCCCTCCACTTT.

In DNA form, the CDR3 reads TGTGCCAGCAGACCGACAGGGCACACTGAAGCTTTCTTT. It codes for CASRPTGHTEAFF. The chain links TRBV2 to TRBJ1-1; 7 nucleotides align to TRBD1. The CDR3 runs to 13 residues. Trimming took 6 bases from V and 3 from J; bases not matched to a gene: 4. The germline V gene encodes CDR1 SNHLY and CDR2 FYNNEI. The variable domain in full, completed from reference TRBV2 and TRBJ1-1, reads EPEVTQTPSHQVTQMGQEVILRCVPISNHLYFYWYRQILGQKVEFLVSFYNNEISEKSEIFDDQFSVERPDGSNFTLKIRSTKLEDSAMYFCASRPTGHTEAFFGQGTRLTVV.

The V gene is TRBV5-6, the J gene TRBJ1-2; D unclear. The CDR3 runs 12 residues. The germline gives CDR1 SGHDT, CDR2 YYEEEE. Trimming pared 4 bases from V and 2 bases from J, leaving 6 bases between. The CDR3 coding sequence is TGTGCCAGCAGCCTTCAGAACTATGGCTACACCTTC. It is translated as CASSLQNYGYTF.

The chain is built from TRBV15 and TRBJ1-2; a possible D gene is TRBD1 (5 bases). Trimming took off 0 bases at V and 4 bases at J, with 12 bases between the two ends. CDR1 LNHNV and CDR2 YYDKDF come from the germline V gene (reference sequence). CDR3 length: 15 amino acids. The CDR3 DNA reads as TGTGCCACCAGCAGAGATCAGGGAAGGGGCTATGGCTACACCTTC. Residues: CATSRDQGRGYGYTF. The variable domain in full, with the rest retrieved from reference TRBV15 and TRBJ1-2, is DAMVIQNPRYQVTQFGKPVTLSCSQTLNHNVMYWYQQKSSQAPKLLFHYYDKDFNNEADTPDNFQSRRPNTSFCFLDIRSPGLGDTAMYLCATSRDQGRGYGYTFGSGTRLTVV.

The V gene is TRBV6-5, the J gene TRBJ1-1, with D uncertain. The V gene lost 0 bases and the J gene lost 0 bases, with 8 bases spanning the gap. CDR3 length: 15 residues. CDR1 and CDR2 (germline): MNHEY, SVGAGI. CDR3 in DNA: TGTGCCAGCAGTTACTCGTCCGGGGTGAACACTGAAGCTTTCTTT. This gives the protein CASSYSSGVNTEAFF.

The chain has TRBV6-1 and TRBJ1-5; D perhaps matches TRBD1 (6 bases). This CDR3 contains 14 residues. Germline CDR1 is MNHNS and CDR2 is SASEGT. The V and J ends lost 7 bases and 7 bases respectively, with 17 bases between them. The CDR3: CASNVQGARQPQHF. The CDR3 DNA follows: TGTGCCAGCAATGTACAGGGAGCAAGGCAGCCCCAGCATTTT.

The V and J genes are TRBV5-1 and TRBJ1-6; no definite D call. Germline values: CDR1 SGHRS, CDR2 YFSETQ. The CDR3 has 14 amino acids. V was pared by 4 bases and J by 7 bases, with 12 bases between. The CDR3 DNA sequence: TGCGCCAGCAGCGTTTCGGAGGGAAATTCACCCCTCCACTTT. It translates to CASSVSEGNSPLHF.

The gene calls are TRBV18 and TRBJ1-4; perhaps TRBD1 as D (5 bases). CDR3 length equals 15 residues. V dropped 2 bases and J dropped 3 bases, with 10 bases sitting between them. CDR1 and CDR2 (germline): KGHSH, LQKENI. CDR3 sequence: CASSPIRAPNEKLFF. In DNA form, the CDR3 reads TGTGCCAGCTCACCAATCAGGGCTCCTAATGAAAAACTGTTTTTT. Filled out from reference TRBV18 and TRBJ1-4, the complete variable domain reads NAGVMQNPRHLVRRRGQEARLRCSPMKGHSHVYWYRQLPEEGLKFMVYLQKENIIDESGMPKERFSAEFPKEGPSILRIQQVVRGDSAAYFCASSPIRAPNEKLFFGSGTQLSVL.

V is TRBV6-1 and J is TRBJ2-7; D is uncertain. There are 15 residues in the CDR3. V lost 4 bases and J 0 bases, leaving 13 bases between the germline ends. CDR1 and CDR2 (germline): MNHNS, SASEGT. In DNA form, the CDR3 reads TGTGCCAGCAGTGCCACGAGTAGAACCTCCTACGAGCAGTACTTC. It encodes CASSATSRTSYEQYF.

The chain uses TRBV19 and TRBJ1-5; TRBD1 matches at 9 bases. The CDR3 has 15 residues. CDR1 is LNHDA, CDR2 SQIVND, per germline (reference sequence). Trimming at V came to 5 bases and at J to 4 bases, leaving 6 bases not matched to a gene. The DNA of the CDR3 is TGTGCCAGTAGTGGACAGGGGAGGGGTAATCAGCCCCAGCATTTT. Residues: CASSGQGRGNQPQHF. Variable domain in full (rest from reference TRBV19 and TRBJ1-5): DGGITQSPKYLFRKEGQNVTLSCEQNLNHDAMYWYRQDPGQGLRLIYYSQIVNDFQKGDIAEGYSVSREKKESFPLTVTSAQKNPTAFYLCASSGQGRGNQPQHFGDGTRLSIL.

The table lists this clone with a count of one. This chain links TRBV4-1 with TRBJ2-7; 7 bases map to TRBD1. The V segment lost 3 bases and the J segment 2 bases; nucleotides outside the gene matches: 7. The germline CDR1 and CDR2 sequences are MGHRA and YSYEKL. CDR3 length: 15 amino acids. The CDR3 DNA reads TGCGCCAGCAGCCACCCTGACAGGGAAACCTACGAGCAGTACTTC. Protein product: CASSHPDRETYEQYF.